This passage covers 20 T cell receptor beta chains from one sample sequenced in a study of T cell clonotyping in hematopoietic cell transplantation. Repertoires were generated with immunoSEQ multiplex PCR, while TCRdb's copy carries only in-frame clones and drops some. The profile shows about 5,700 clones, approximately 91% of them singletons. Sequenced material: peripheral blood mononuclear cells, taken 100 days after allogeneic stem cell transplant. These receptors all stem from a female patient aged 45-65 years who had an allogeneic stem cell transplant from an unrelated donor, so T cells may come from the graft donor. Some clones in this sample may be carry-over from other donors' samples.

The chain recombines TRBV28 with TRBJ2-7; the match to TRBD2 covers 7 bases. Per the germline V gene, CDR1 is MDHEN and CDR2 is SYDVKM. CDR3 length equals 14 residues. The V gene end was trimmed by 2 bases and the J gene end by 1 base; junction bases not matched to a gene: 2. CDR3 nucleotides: TGTGCCAGCAGTTTAGGGGGGGAGTCCTACGAGCAGTACTTC. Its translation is CASSLGGESYEQYF.

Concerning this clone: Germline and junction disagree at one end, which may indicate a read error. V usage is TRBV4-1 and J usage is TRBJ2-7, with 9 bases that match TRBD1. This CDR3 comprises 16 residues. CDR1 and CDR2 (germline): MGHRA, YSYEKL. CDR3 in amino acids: CASSQDGQGLPYAQYF. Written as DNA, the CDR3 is TGCGCCAGCAGCCAAGATGGACAGGGGCTGCCTTACGCGCAGTACTTC.

DNA for the CDR3: TGTGCCAGCAGTGCTGGATCGTTTAGTTCCTACGAGCAGTACTTC. Its protein is CASSAGSFSSYEQYF. This chain connects TRBV6-5 to TRBJ2-7; D is undetermined. Between the trimmed V and J ends, which lost 5 bases and 1 base, there was a span of 15 bases. Germline V gene lookup returns CDR1 MNHEY and CDR2 SVGAGI. CDR3 size: 15 residues.

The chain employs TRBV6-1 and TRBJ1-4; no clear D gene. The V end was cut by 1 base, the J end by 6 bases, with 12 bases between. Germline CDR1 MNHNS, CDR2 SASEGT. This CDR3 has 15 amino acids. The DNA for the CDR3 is TGTGCCAGCAGTGAAGGGACTAATCTTCATGAAAAACTGTTTTTT. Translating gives CASSEGTNLHEKLFF.

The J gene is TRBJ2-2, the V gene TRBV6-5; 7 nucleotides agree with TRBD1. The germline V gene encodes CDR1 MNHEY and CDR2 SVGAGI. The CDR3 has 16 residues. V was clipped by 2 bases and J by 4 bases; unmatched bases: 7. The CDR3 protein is CASSYDRAISTGELFF. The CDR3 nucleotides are TGTGCCAGCAGTTACGACAGGGCGATCAGCACCGGGGAGCTGTTTTTT.

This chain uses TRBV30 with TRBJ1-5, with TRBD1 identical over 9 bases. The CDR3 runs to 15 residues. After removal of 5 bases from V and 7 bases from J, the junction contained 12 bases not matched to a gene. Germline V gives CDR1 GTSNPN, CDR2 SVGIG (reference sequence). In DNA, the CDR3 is TGTGCCTGGGGGGACCAGGACAGGGGAGTGCAGCCCCAGCATTTT. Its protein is CAWGDQDRGVQPQHF.

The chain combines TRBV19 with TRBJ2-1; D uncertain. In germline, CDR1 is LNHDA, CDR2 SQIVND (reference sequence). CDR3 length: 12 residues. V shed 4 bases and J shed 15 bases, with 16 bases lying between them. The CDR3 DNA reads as TGTGCCAGTAGTACCCGCGGCTCCCCGGGGTTCTTC. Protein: CASSTRGSPGFF.

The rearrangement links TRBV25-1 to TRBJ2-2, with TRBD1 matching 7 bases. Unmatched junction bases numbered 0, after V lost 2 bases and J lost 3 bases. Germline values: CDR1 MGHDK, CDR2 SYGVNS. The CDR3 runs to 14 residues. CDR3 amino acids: CASSEQGDTGELFF. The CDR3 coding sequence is TGTGCCAGCAGTGAACAGGGGGACACCGGGGAGCTGTTTTTT.

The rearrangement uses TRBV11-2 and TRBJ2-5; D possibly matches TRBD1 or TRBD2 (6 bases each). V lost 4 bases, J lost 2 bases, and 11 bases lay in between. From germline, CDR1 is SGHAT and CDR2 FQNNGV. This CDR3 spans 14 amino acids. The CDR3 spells CASSSGGGQETQYF. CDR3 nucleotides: TGTGCCAGCAGCTCAGGAGGGGGGCAAGAGACCCAGTACTTC.

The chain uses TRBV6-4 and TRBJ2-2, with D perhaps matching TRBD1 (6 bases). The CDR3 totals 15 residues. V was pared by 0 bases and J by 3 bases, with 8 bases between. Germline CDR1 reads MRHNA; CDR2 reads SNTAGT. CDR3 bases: TGTGCCAGCAGTGACTCGACAGGCGACACCGGGGAGCTGTTTTTT. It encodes CASSDSTGDTGELFF.

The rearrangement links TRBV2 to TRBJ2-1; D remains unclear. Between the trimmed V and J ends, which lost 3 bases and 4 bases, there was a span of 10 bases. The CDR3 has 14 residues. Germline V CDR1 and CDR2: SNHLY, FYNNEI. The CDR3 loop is CASSDSGRYNEQFF. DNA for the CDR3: TGTGCCAGCAGTGATTCAGGCAGGTACAATGAGCAGTTCTTC.

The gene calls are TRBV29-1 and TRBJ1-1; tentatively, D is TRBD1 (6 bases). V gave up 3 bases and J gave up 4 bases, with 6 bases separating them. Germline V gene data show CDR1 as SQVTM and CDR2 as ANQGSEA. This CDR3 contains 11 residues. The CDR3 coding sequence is TGCAGCGTTGAGACAGGCACTGAAGCTTTCTTT. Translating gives CSVETGTEAFF.

DNA for the CDR3: TGTGCCTGGAGTCTCGGTGATCAGCCCCAGCATTTT. Amino acids: CAWSLGDQPQHF. This chain joins TRBV30 and TRBJ1-5; no reliable D call. Germline V gene sequence: CDR1 GTSNPN, CDR2 SVGIG (reference sequence). The CDR3 totals 12 residues. Trimming stripped 2 bases from V and 5 bases from J, with 7 bases between.

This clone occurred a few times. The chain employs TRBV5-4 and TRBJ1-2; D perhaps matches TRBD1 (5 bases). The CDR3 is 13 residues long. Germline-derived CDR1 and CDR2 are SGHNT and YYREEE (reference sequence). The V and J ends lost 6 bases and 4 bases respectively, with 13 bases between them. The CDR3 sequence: CASTLGGGYGYTF. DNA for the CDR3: TGTGCCAGCACCCTTGGGGGGGGCTATGGCTACACCTTC.

The CDR3 reads CAISEAPSGEETQYF. In nucleotides, the CDR3 is TGTGCCATCAGTGAGGCGCCTAGCGGGGAAGAGACCCAGTACTTC. The chain is built from TRBV10-3 and TRBJ2-5, with TRBD2 identical over 9 bases. There are 15 residues in the CDR3. The V gene's germline CDR1 is ENHRY and CDR2 SYGVKD. The J segment lost 3 bases and the V segment lost 2 bases, leaving 4 bases of the junction unmatched.

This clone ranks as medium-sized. CDR3 amino acids: CASSLVQGGEAFF. CDR3 DNA sequence: TGTGCCAGCAGCTTGGTTCAGGGGGGGGAAGCTTTCTTT. The genes are TRBV5-6 and TRBJ1-1; 7 bases fit TRBD1. V trimming: 0 bases; J trimming: 8 bases; junction bases outside the gene matches: 4. The CDR3 has 13 amino acids. The V gene's germline CDR1 is SGHDT and CDR2 YYEEEE.

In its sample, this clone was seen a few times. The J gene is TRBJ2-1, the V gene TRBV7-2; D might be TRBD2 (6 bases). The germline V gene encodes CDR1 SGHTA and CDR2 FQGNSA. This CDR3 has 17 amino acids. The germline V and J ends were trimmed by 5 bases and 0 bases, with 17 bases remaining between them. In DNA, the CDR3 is TGTGCCAGCAGCCCGGAACGGGGGTTAAGCTCCTACAATGAGCAGTTCTTC. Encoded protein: CASSPERGLSSYNEQFF.

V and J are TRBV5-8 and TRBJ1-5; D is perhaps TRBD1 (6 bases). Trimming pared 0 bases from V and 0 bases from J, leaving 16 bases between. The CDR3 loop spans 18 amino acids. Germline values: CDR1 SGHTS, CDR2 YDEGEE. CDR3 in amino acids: CASSLGDGQTYSNQPQHF. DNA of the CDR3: TGTGCCAGCAGCTTGGGGGACGGACAGACATATAGCAATCAGCCCCAGCATTTT.

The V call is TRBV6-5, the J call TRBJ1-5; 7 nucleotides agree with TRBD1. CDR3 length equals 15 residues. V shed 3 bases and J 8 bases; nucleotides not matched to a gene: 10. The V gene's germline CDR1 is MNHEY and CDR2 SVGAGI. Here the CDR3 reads CASSYGGDSVEPQHF. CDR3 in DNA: TGTGCCAGCAGTTATGGGGGGGACAGCGTCGAGCCCCAGCATTTT.

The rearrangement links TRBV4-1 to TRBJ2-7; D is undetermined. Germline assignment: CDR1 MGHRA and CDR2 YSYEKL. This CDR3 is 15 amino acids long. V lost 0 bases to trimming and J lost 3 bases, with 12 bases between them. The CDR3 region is CASSQDAWVNYEQYF. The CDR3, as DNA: TGCGCCAGCAGCCAAGATGCCTGGGTTAACTACGAGCAGTACTTC.